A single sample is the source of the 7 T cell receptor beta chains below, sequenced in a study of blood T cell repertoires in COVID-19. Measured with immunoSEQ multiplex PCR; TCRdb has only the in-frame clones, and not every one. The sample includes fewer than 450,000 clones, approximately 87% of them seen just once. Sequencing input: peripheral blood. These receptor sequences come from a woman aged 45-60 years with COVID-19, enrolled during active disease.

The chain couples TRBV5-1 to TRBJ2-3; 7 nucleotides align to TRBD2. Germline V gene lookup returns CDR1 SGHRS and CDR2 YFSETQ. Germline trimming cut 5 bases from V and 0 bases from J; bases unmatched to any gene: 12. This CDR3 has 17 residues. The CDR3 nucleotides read TGCGCCAGCAGTAGGATCGGGAGGACCGCTAGCACAGATACGCAGTATTTT. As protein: CASSRIGRTASTDTQYF.

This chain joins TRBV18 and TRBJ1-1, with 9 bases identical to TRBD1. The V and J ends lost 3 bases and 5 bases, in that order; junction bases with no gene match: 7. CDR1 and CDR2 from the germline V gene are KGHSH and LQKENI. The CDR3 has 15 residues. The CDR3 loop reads CASSPSTGGDTEAFF. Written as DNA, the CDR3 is TGTGCCAGCTCACCCTCGACAGGGGGTGATACTGAAGCTTTCTTT.

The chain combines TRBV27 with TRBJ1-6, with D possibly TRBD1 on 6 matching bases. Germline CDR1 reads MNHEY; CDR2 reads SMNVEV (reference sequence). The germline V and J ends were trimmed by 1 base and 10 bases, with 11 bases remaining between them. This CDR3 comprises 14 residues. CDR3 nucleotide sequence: TGTGCCAGCAGTTTATTGCCAGGGGTCTCACCCCTCCACTTT. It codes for CASSLLPGVSPLHF.

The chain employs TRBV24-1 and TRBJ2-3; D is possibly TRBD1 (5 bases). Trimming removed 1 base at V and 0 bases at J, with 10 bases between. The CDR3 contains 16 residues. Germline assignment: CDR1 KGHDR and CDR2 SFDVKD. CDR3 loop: CATSDFRAESTDTQYF. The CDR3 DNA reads TGTGCCACCAGTGATTTCAGGGCAGAAAGCACAGATACGCAGTATTTT.

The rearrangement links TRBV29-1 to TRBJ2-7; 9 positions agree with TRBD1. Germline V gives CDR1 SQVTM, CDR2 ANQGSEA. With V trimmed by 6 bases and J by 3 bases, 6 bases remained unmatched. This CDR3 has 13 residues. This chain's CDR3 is CSVPTGGGYEQYF. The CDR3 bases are TGCAGCGTACCGACAGGGGGGGGCTACGAGCAGTACTTC.

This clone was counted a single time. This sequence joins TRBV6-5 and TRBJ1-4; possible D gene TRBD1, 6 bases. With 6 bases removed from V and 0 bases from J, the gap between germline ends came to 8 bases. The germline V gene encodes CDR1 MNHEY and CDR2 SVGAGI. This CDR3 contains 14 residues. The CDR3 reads CASSRTATNEKLFF. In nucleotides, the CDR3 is TGTGCCAGCAGCCGGACAGCAACTAATGAAAAACTGTTTTTT.

The CDR3 DNA follows: TGTGCCAGCGGACAGGGGGAGGGATATGGCTACACCTTC. Translating gives CASGQGEGYGYTF. V gene TRBV6-5 combines with J gene TRBJ1-2; 10 positions agree with TRBD1. The germline gives CDR1 MNHEY, CDR2 SVGAGI. The CDR3 loop spans 13 amino acids. J lost 5 bases, V lost 8 bases, and 5 bases had no gene match.